This TCR beta chain was captured in a study of blood T cell repertoires in COVID-19 (dated by TCRdb to the early 2020s). Regarding the complete study: The collaborator samples originated in the United States, Italy and Spain and spanned the acute and convalescent phases of COVID-19. The material from the prospective study consisted of cDNA or gDNA derived from T cells, B-cell-depleted T cells, or PBMCs. Subjects who had been exposed to COVID-19, were actively infected with it, or had recovered from it provided the deeply sampled blood TCRbeta repertoires that made up the dataset. The repertoires were made available in a free public database intended to serve as a resource for research on the immune response to SARS-CoV-2. Samples came from the ongoing ImmuneRACE study (first 160 participants) plus 1,254 subjects from 6 global collaborators. The sample metadata nearly always contained a de-identified subject ID, COVID-19 status, age in years and sex. Where available, HLA class I and class II types were taken from metadata supplied by the sample provider and were not determined by assay-based typing.

Whole blood was collected in K2EDTA tubes by collaborating institutions according to the institutions' own protocols. Collaborator samples were shipped for TCRbeta analysis as frozen whole blood, isolated PBMCs, or DNA extracted from either sample type. The CDR3 sequence holds 13 residues, the cysteine and phenylalanine included. The only DNA kept is the CDR3, 39 bases in frame from the first base. A distance of 9 bases separates the germline ends of V and J, which lose 1 base and 6 bases respectively. The germline V gene sets CDR1 to SGHTA and CDR2 to FQGNSA. Note on this clone: Its binding antigen is unknown. Qualities for individual bases were not recorded, and no much larger clone is one base off.

TCRbeta CDR3 regions were amplified from genomic DNA by means of the immunoSEQ Assay, a bias-controlled multiplex PCR. The original pipeline was this. The number of nucleated cells in each sample was estimated by amplification of reference gene primers within the assay. Sequence reads were collapsed and filtered to measure the absolute abundance of every unique TCRbeta CDR3 rearrangement. Productive Simpson clonality was computed per sample as the square root of Simpson's diversity index over productive rearrangements. TCRdb took over this immuneACCESS table, retaining in-frame rearrangements with V and J assigned. Such tables are incomplete; in checked studies, under half of the missing clones stem from an unresolved V gene, and the remainder is unexplained. Clone size and the V and J calls come from that table; the DNA yielded D and trimming. For this sample the table gives 140,000 or so clones, of which approximately 88% were detected only once. The ten largest clones capture 1.5% to 2% of the sample.

What the authors observed across the whole study: The quantity of clinical and demographic metadata differed by source and by participant and was supplied without curation.

Sequencing was performed on peripheral blood. The receptor was isolated from a woman in her forties or fifties with acute or convalescent COVID-19. The V and J segments used are TRBV7-2 and TRBJ1-2; no D gene can be assigned with confidence. DNA sequence: TGTGCCAGCAGCTTAGTCCGGGGTAATGGCTACACCTTC. Its translation is CASSLVRGNGYTF.